The sequence of this T cell receptor beta chain was determined in a study of CD8+ T cells in alopecia areata. Background on the study: The drug, oral tofacitinib, was given to treated patients at 5 to 10 mg twice daily. Patients took tofacitinib for 6 to 18 months, followed by 6 drug-free months. Study conclusions and caveats: Many expanded lesional clones persisted in scalp and blood during tofacitinib. Tofacitinib significantly decreased scalp clonality and expanded CD8+ clones among top 100.

This clone showed up just a few times. What it binds is not known. Reverse transcribed after extraction, RNA yielded cDNA as the sequencing template. Clones were read by immunoSEQ multiplex PCR, and TCRdb kept only the in-frame ones, dropping some. The sample lists about 180,000 clones; roughly 50% were seen once. The CDR3 length is 14 residues. Trimming left V 2 bases short and J 4 bases short, with 12 bases between. CDR1 GTSNPN and CDR2 SVGIG come from the germline V gene (reference sequence). Treatment given: oral pan-JAK inhibitor, 5-10 mg twice daily. This receptor was identified in a human donor with alopecia areata. Source: CD8+ T cells sorted from blood, taken at week 24, from a patient treated with tofacitinib. The chain joins TRBV30 to TRBJ2-1, with D possibly being TRBD2 (7 bases). In nucleotides, the CDR3 is TGTGCCTGGAGTCCGGGGGGCGGATACAATGAGCAGTTCTTC. Its protein is CAWSPGGGYNEQFF. The whole variable domain, filled in from reference TRBV30 and TRBJ2-1, reads SQTIHQWPATLVQPVGSPLSLECTVEGTSNPNLYWYRQAAGRGLQLLFYSVGIGQISSEVPQNLSASRPQDRQFILSSKKLLLSDSGFYLCAWSPGGGYNEQFFGPGTRLTVL.